This TCR beta chain is from a study of T cell changes during pregnancy in multiple sclerosis. The table lists this clone with a few counts. This CDR3 is 19 amino acids long. Germline-derived CDR1 and CDR2 are ENHRY and SYGVKD. Trimming at V came to 2 bases and at J to 8 bases, leaving 23 bases not matched to a gene. Clones were read by immunoSEQ multiplex PCR, and TCRdb kept only the in-frame ones, dropping some. There are about 87,000 clones in the sample; roughly 95% occur only once, and around 1.4% lies in the top ten. The chain employs TRBV10-3 and TRBJ1-2, with 7 bases aligning to TRBD1. The source was peripheral blood, collected in the third trimester of pregnancy. This clonotype was obtained from a female donor in good health, enrolled as a control in a pregnancy study. The CDR3 sequence is CAISEDDRKNGTVHSGYTF. The CDR3 bases are TGTGCCATCAGTGAGGACGATCGAAAAAACGGGACAGTGCATTCGGGCTACACCTTC.